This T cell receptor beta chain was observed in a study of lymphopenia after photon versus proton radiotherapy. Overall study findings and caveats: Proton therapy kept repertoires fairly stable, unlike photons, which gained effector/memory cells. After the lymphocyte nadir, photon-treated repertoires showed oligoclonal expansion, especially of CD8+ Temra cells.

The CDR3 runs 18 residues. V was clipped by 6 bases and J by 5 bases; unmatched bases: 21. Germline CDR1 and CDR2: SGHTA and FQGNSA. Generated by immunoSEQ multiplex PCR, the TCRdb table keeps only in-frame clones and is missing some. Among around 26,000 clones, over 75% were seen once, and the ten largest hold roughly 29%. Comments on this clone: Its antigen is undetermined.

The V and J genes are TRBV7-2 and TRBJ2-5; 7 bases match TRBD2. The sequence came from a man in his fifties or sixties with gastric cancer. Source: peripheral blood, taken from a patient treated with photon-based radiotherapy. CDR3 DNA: TGTGCCAGCAGTCAAGTGGGATGGACTAGAGGTCTTTCGGAGACCCAGTACTTC. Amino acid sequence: CASSQVGWTRGLSETQYF.